Shown below are 21 T cell receptor beta chains from a single sample sequenced in a study of Ad26.COV2.S vaccination and SARS-CoV-2 variants. The treatment here: around 19 received Ad26.COV2.S at low or high dose, single or two shots; about 5 received placebo; per-sample allocation not given. Sampling was done on day 63 after the first vaccine or placebo injection. Repertoires were generated with immunoSEQ multiplex PCR, while TCRdb's copy carries only in-frame clones and drops some. The repertoire holds 350,000 to 600,000 clones, with 89% as singletons. The specimen comprised peripheral blood, sampled in a trial of Ad26.COV2.S vaccine versus placebo. These receptors came from a person aged 18 to 65 who received the Ad26.COV2.S COVID-19 vaccine or a placebo.

CDR3 coding DNA: TGTGCCAGCTCACCTTTGGTGGCGGGACAGAACAACTATGGCTACACCTTC. Its translation is CASSPLVAGQNNYGYTF. V usage is TRBV18 and J usage is TRBJ1-2; 7 nucleotides line up with TRBD1. V lost 3 bases and J lost 2; bases outside the gene matches: 12. Germline V gene data show CDR1 as KGHSH and CDR2 as LQKENI. This CDR3 comprises 17 residues.

This clone occurred once. The gene calls are TRBV6-2 or TRBV6-3 and TRBJ2-5, with 8 bases that match TRBD2. Germline CDR1 MNHEY, CDR2 SVGEGT. The CDR3 has 13 amino acids. The J segment lost 5 bases and the V segment lost 5 bases, leaving 4 bases of the junction unmatched. Here the CDR3 DNA reads TGTGCCAGCAGTGCTAGCGGGTGGGAGACCCAGTACTTC. As protein: CASSASGWETQYF.

The chain joins TRBV29-1 to TRBJ2-4; TRBD1 matches 9 bases. The germline gives CDR1 SQVTM, CDR2 ANQGSEA. V gave up 1 base and J gave up 4 bases; unmatched junction bases: 17. This CDR3 comprises 19 residues. The CDR3 reads CSVEVSRDREKKCKNIQYF. The CDR3 nucleotides read TGCAGCGTTGAAGTCAGCCGGGACAGGGAAAAAAAATGTAAAAACATTCAGTACTTC.

The CDR3 nucleotides are TGTGCCAGCAGTAGGACTAGCCTTATCTACAATGAGCAGTTCTTC. It specifies CASSRTSLIYNEQFF. This chain uses TRBV6-2 or TRBV6-3 with TRBJ2-1, with TRBD2 identical over 8 bases. This CDR3 contains 15 residues. After removal of 5 bases from V and 3 bases from J, the junction contained 6 bases not matched to a gene. CDR1 is MNHEY, CDR2 SVGEGT, per germline.

The chain employs TRBV28 and TRBJ1-4, with TRBD1 as a possible D gene (6 bases). V lost 7 bases to trimming and J lost 2 bases, with 17 bases between them. Germline lookup yields CDR1 MDHEN and CDR2 SYDVKM. The CDR3 is 16 residues long. The CDR3 DNA reads as TGTGCCAGCAATCGAGGGGGGGGTGGCACTAATGAAAAACTGTTTTTT. It specifies CASNRGGGGTNEKLFF.

V usage is TRBV2 and J usage is TRBJ2-2; TRBD1 agrees at 9 bases. CDR3 length: 15 amino acids. Germline CDR1 reads SNHLY; CDR2 reads FYNNEI. V was clipped by 3 bases and J by 3 bases; unmatched bases: 2. This chain's CDR3 is CASSEGQGYTGELFF. The CDR3 DNA reads as TGTGCCAGCAGTGAGGGACAGGGCTACACCGGGGAGCTGTTTTTT.

The rearrangement uses TRBV28 and TRBJ1-1; D uncertain. CDR1 is MDHEN and CDR2 is SYDVKM in the germline V gene. Trimming removed 5 bases from V and 5 bases from J, with 15 bases in between. CDR3 length: 14 residues. Here the CDR3 reads CASSKSGGWTEAFF. The DNA for the CDR3 is TGTGCCAGCAGTAAATCAGGAGGTTGGACTGAAGCTTTCTTT.

The chain joins TRBV4-1 to TRBJ1-4; tentative D call: TRBD1 (5 bases). The CDR3 is made up of 17 amino acids. Germline values: CDR1 MGHRA, CDR2 YSYEKL. V was cut by 7 bases and J by 5 bases, with 23 bases left in between. CDR3 coding DNA: TGCGCCAGCACTCAATTCCCACCAGACAGCCTCAATGAAAAACTGTTTTTT. The encoded protein is CASTQFPPDSLNEKLFF.

This clone came up once. The rearrangement links TRBV6-1 to TRBJ1-2, with unresolved D. The germline CDR1 and CDR2 sequences are MNHNS and SASEGT. This CDR3 is built from 14 residues. Trimming removed 1 base at V and 8 bases at J, with 14 bases between. Here the CDR3 reads CASSEVGRSSGYTF. The CDR3 DNA sequence: TGTGCCAGCAGTGAAGTTGGCAGGTCCTCGGGCTACACCTTC.

J is TRBJ1-2 and V is TRBV3-1 (or the pseudogene TRBV3-2); D gene unclear. Germline V CDR1 and CDR2: LGHDT, YNNKEL (reference sequence). V was pared by 4 bases and J by 7 bases, with 13 bases between. The CDR3 runs 13 residues. The CDR3 loop reads CASSPDWGGGYTF. In DNA form, the CDR3 reads TGTGCCAGCAGCCCTGATTGGGGTGGTGGCTACACCTTC.

The gene calls are TRBV13 and TRBJ2-3; 7 bases line up with TRBD2. The CDR3 runs 15 residues. V dropped 0 bases and J dropped 3; count of bases not matched to a gene: 3. Germline CDR1 reads PRHDT; CDR2 reads FYEKMQ (reference sequence). CDR3 protein: CASSLGRGETDTQYF. The CDR3 DNA reads as TGTGCCAGCAGCTTAGGACGGGGGGAAACAGATACGCAGTATTTT.

The chain joins TRBV30 to TRBJ1-5; 9 bases are shared with TRBD1. The junction had 7 bases not matched to a gene; V was cut back by 2 bases and J by 5 bases. CDR3 length equals 15 residues. CDR1 and CDR2 (germline): GTSNPN, SVGIG (reference sequence). DNA for the CDR3: TGTGCCTGGAGTCCACCGGGACAGGGCCATCAGCCCCAGCATTTT. Protein product: CAWSPPGQGHQPQHF.

The chain employs TRBV18 and TRBJ2-3, with TRBD1 matching over 7 bases. Germline CDR1 reads KGHSH; CDR2 reads LQKENI. The CDR3 is made up of 14 amino acids. J lost 4 bases, V lost 5 bases, and 6 bases had no gene match. CDR3 in amino acids: CASSSTGLADTQYF. The DNA for the CDR3 is TGTGCCAGCTCATCGACAGGGTTGGCAGATACGCAGTATTTT.

This chain links TRBV20-1 with TRBJ2-7; TRBD1 agrees at 10 bases. The J segment lost 6 bases and the V segment lost 3 bases, leaving 5 bases of the junction unmatched. CDR1 and CDR2 from the germline V gene are DFQATT and SNEGSKA (reference sequence). There are 13 residues in the CDR3. The CDR3: CSASIDRGPEQYF. As DNA, the CDR3 is TGCAGTGCTAGTATCGACAGGGGGCCCGAGCAGTACTTC.

The J gene is TRBJ1-5, the V gene TRBV28; weak D call: TRBD1 (5 bases). The CDR3 is 18 amino acids. The V and J ends lost 2 bases and 2 bases respectively, with 19 bases between them. The germline CDR1 and CDR2 sequences are MDHEN and SYDVKM. CDR3 in amino acids: CASSLVVAAGIGNQPQHF. The CDR3 region has the DNA TGTGCCAGCAGTTTAGTGGTGGCGGCAGGGATCGGCAATCAGCCCCAGCATTTT. Together with reference TRBV28 and TRBJ1-5, the CDR3 gives the full variable domain: DVKVTQSSRYLVKRTGEKVFLECVQDMDHENMFWYRQDPGLGLRLIYFSYDVKMKEKGDIPEGYSVSREKKERFSLILESASTNQTSMYLCASSLVVAAGIGNQPQHFGDGTRLSIL.

V usage is TRBV6-5 and J usage is TRBJ2-7; the D gene is possibly TRBD1 (6 bases). This CDR3 is 16 amino acids long. V was shortened by 2 bases and J by 3 bases, with 17 bases between the two germline ends. Germline CDR1 and CDR2: MNHEY and SVGAGI. CDR3 in DNA: TGTGCCAGCAGTTACCAGCCAGCAGGGGCGGACTACGAGCAGTACTTC. Protein product: CASSYQPAGADYEQYF.

The gene calls are TRBV5-6 and TRBJ1-4, with D perhaps TRBD1 (6 bases). There are 14 residues in the CDR3. Trimming took 4 bases from V and 3 from J, leaving 10 bases between them. Germline lookup yields CDR1 SGHDT and CDR2 YYEEEE. The CDR3 sequence: CASSPRGPNEKLFF. CDR3 bases: TGTGCCAGCAGCCCCCGGGGGCCTAATGAAAAACTGTTTTTT.

The chain recombines TRBV19 with TRBJ1-1; D is unresolved. This CDR3 is built from 13 residues. Germline loops: CDR1 LNHDA, CDR2 SQIVND (reference sequence). Trimming pared 1 base from V and 5 bases from J, leaving 8 bases between. CDR3 in DNA: TGTGCCAGTAGTATAGTCGAAGGGACTGAAGCTTTCTTT. Encoded protein: CASSIVEGTEAFF.

The genes are TRBV29-1 and TRBJ1-1, with a tentative D call TRBD1 (5 bases). The V end was cut by 0 bases, the J end by 0 bases, with 17 bases between. From germline, CDR1 is SQVTM and CDR2 ANQGSEA. The CDR3 has 17 amino acids. DNA for the CDR3: TGCAGCGTTGAAGATCTTAGAGGGGCAGGGTTGAACACTGAAGCTTTCTTT. This sequence encodes CSVEDLRGAGLNTEAFF.

The V gene is TRBV28, the J gene TRBJ2-3; 10 bases agree with TRBD2. This CDR3 contains 15 residues. The germline V gene has CDR1 MDHEN and CDR2 SYDVKM. Trimming at V came to 10 bases and at J to 2 bases, leaving 9 bases not matched to a gene. The CDR3 bases are TGTGCCACCCGTCAGGGACTAGCGAACACAGATACGCAGTATTTT. Translation: CATRQGLANTDTQYF.

This clone appeared once. This sequence joins TRBV6-5 and TRBJ2-1; 7 bases are a match to TRBD2. V was pared by 6 bases and J by 4 bases, with 9 bases of the junction left unmatched. The germline V gene has CDR1 MNHEY and CDR2 SVGAGI. The CDR3 length is 15 residues. CDR3 bases: TGTGCCAGCAGCCCATCCTCTAGCGGATACAATGAGCAGTTCTTC. It is translated as CASSPSSSGYNEQFF.